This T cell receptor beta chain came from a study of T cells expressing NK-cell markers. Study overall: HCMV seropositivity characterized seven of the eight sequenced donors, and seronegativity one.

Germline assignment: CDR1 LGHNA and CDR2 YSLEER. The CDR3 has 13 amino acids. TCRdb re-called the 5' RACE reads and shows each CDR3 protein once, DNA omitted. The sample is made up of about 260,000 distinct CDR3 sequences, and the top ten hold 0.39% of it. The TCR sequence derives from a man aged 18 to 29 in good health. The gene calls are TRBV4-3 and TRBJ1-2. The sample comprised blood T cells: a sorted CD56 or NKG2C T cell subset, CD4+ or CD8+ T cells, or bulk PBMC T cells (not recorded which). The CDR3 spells CASSQGGYGGYTF.